This TCR beta chain was retrieved from a study of PD-1 blockade in classical Hodgkin lymphoma. Study-level points and caveats: Some patients began nivolumab under 1 year after ASCT. These patients were excluded from later analyses. When set against healthy donors, newly diagnosed patients were reported to show lower baseline TCR diversity. Complete responders' baseline diversity resembled that of newly diagnosed patients.

Concerning this clone: What it binds is unknown.

Method: immunoSEQ multiplex PCR; TCRdb's copy keeps in-frame clones and lacks some. Here the sample spans nearly 25,000 clones, 70% to 80% being singletons. The CDR3 totals 13 residues. Trimming shortened V by 4 bases and J by 4 bases, and 10 bases separated the two germline ends. Germline CDR1 is MDHEN and CDR2 is SYDVKM. There was relapse after autologous stem cell transplantation in every patient, and there was variation in brentuximab vedotin exposure. Complete response, partial response or progressive disease made up the best responses. The source is a human donor with classical Hodgkin lymphoma. V gene TRBV28 combines with J gene TRBJ1-2, with D perhaps TRBD1 (5 bases). Sequencing was performed on peripheral blood mononuclear cells (PBMCs), taken at baseline. For the CDR3, the DNA is TGTGCCAGCAGTTCACAGGTACCCTATGGCTACACCTTC. Translating gives CASSSQVPYGYTF.